These 28 T cell receptor beta chains were all obtained from the same sample, sequenced in a study of cytomegalovirus exposure and HLA in healthy donors. PCR primers comprised 60 Vbeta and 13 Jbeta primers. Sequencing was performed with immunoSEQ multiplex PCR; in TCRdb, only in-frame clones are kept and a portion is missing. Altogether under 200,000 clones are present, less than 80% being singletons, with the ten largest covering 2.5% to 3%. The specimen was PBMCs. These receptors all stem from a man aged 35-49 years in good health and CMV-seronegative.

This chain joins TRBV10-3 and TRBJ2-1; the D gene is possibly TRBD1 (5 bases). CDR1 and CDR2 from the germline V gene are ENHRY and SYGVKD. The CDR3 totals 14 residues. Deletions cut 1 base from V and 3 bases from J, with 7 bases between. Here the CDR3 reads CAISEWGVYNEQFF. The DNA of the CDR3 is TGTGCCATCAGTGAGTGGGGCGTCTACAATGAGCAGTTCTTC.

This chain uses TRBV6-6 with TRBJ2-3; tentatively, D is TRBD2 (6 bases). Trimming removed 5 bases at V and 9 bases at J, with 18 bases between. Germline V lookup: CDR1 MNHNY, CDR2 SVGAGI (reference sequence). This CDR3 region has 14 residues. This CDR3 reads CASSAGRAQSTQYF. The CDR3 nucleotides are TGTGCCAGCAGTGCGGGACGAGCACAGAGCACGCAGTATTTT.

The chain recombines TRBV27 with TRBJ2-1; D might be TRBD2 (5 bases). Germline CDR1 is MNHEY and CDR2 is SMNVEV (reference sequence). This CDR3 is 16 amino acids long. V shed 0 bases and J shed 5 bases, with 14 bases lying between them. CDR3 protein: CASSLSSGFGHNEQFF. CDR3 in DNA: TGTGCCAGCAGTTTATCTTCGGGATTCGGACACAATGAGCAGTTCTTC.

The chain recombines TRBV15 with TRBJ1-2, with 8 bases lining up with TRBD1. The ends lost 0 bases at V and 5 bases at J; junction bases unmatched: 5. The CDR3 sequence is 15 residues long. Per the germline V gene, CDR1 is LNHNV and CDR2 is YYDKDF (reference sequence). The CDR3 spells CATSRERDRTYGYTF. The CDR3, as DNA: TGTGCCACCAGCAGAGAACGGGACAGGACGTATGGCTACACCTTC.

This clone turned up a few times. The chain couples TRBV7-3 to TRBJ2-3, with D perhaps matching TRBD2 (5 bases). Germline CDR1 reads SGHTA; CDR2 reads FQGTGA. V shed 5 bases and J shed 3 bases, with 15 bases lying between them. This CDR3 has 15 amino acids. The CDR3 DNA sequence: TGTGCCAGCAGCCTCCTTGGGAGCGAGACAGATACGCAGTATTTT. It encodes CASSLLGSETDTQYF. The full variable domain, rest sourced from reference TRBV7-3 and TRBJ2-3, is GAGVSQTPSNKVTEKGKYVELRCDPISGHTALYWYRQSLGQGPEFLIYFQGTGAADDSGLPNDRFFAVRPEGSVSTLKIQRTERGDSAVYLCASSLLGSETDTQYFGPGTRLTVL.

This clone was seen a few times. The gene calls are TRBV30 and TRBJ1-3; D unresolved. This CDR3 is 13 amino acids long. V shed 4 bases and J shed 1 base, with 8 bases lying between them. Germline V gene sequence: CDR1 GTSNPN, CDR2 SVGIG (reference sequence). DNA for the CDR3: TGTGCCTGGACCGCGGGATCTGGAAACACCATATATTTT. It is translated as CAWTAGSGNTIYF.

There are a few counts of this clone. This sequence joins TRBV5-4 and TRBJ1-2; 7 bases map to TRBD1. The CDR3 runs to 15 residues. Germline values: CDR1 SGHNT, CDR2 YYREEE (reference sequence). V dropped 0 bases and J dropped 2; count of bases not matched to a gene: 4. As DNA, the CDR3 is TGTGCCAGCAGCTTGGGGACAGGAAGAAACTATGGCTACACCTTC. Protein product: CASSLGTGRNYGYTF.

The chain links TRBV19 to TRBJ1-5; tentative D call: TRBD1 (5 bases). Trimming left V 3 bases short and J 2 bases short, with 8 bases between. Germline assignment: CDR1 LNHDA and CDR2 SQIVND (reference sequence). The CDR3 is 14 amino acids. The CDR3 here is CASSISRGNQPQHF. CDR3 coding DNA: TGTGCCAGTAGTATCTCCAGGGGCAATCAGCCCCAGCATTTT.

This chain connects TRBV5-4 to TRBJ2-3, with 7 bases that match TRBD2. V dropped 0 bases and J dropped 4; count of bases not matched to a gene: 2. Per the germline V gene, CDR1 is SGHNT and CDR2 is YYREEE (reference sequence). This CDR3 contains 14 residues. As DNA, the CDR3 is TGTGCCAGCAGCTTGGAACGGGGGGCAGATACGCAGTATTTT. This codes for CASSLERGADTQYF.

This clone was seen more than once but under ten times. The rearrangement uses TRBV7-9 and TRBJ1-2, with D possibly being TRBD1 (6 bases). Germline assignment: CDR1 SEHNR and CDR2 FQNEAQ (reference sequence). The CDR3 sequence is 14 residues long. Trimming removed 2 bases at V and 2 bases at J, with 9 bases between. CDR3 loop: CASSLSGDNYGYTF. The CDR3 DNA sequence: TGTGCCAGCAGCTTATCAGGGGACAACTATGGCTACACCTTC.

This chain connects TRBV18 to TRBJ2-5; a weak D match, TRBD2 (5 bases). The CDR3 contains 13 residues. V was cut by 4 bases and J by 7 bases, with 13 bases left in between. Germline lookup yields CDR1 KGHSH and CDR2 LQKENI. The CDR3 DNA is TGTGCCAGCTCACAGGGAGAGAGCGGGACCCAGTACTTC. Its protein is CASSQGESGTQYF.

This clone was found a few times. The chain uses TRBV6-5 and TRBJ2-3; 7 positions agree with TRBD1. The CDR3 extends over 15 amino acids. The J segment lost 5 bases and the V segment lost 7 bases, leaving 12 bases of the junction unmatched. Germline values: CDR1 MNHEY, CDR2 SVGAGI. CDR3 nucleotide sequence: TGTGCCAGCACACCGACAGGGATTTCCCGAGATACGCAGTATTTT. It yields the protein CASTPTGISRDTQYF.

V usage is TRBV4-1 and J usage is TRBJ1-2; 11 bases fit TRBD1. Trimming took 3 bases from V and 8 from J; bases not matched to a gene: 14. CDR3 length: 17 residues. The germline V gene has CDR1 MGHRA and CDR2 YSYEKL. CDR3 sequence reads: CASSHRDRGSLEGGYTF. In DNA form, the CDR3 reads TGCGCCAGCAGCCACCGGGACAGGGGGTCTTTAGAGGGGGGCTACACCTTC.

This chain links TRBV6-5 with TRBJ2-2; perhaps TRBD2 as D (5 bases). The CDR3 length is 13 residues. Trimming pared 4 bases from V and 7 bases from J, leaving 10 bases between. The germline gives CDR1 MNHEY, CDR2 SVGAGI. CDR3 residues: CASSSTRIGELFF. The CDR3 nucleotides read TGTGCCAGCAGTTCAACTAGGATCGGGGAGCTGTTTTTT.

In DNA, the CDR3 is TGTGCCAGCAGCGGTCGCTCGGGTGAGCAGTTCTTC. Translated: CASSGRSGEQFF. This chain connects TRBV7-2 to TRBJ2-1; no firm D call. The V gene's germline CDR1 is SGHTA and CDR2 FQGNSA. Trimming shortened V by 5 bases and J by 9 bases, and 11 bases separated the two germline ends. The CDR3 has 12 residues.

The chain joins TRBV4-3 to TRBJ1-5; the match to TRBD1 covers 7 bases. This CDR3 has 16 residues. Germline V CDR1 and CDR2: LGHNA, YSLEER. The ends lost 2 bases at V and 9 bases at J; junction bases unmatched: 13. CDR3 loop: CASSQWPRTGGTPQHF. DNA for the CDR3: TGCGCCAGCAGCCAATGGCCCCGGACAGGAGGGACGCCCCAGCATTTT.

The V gene is TRBV2, the J gene TRBJ2-5, with 7 positions matching TRBD1. The CDR3 covers 16 residues. CDR1 SNHLY and CDR2 FYNNEI come from the germline V gene. After removal of 7 bases from V and 1 base from J, the junction contained 12 bases not matched to a gene. CDR3 in DNA: TGTGCCAGCACCCCCATAGACAGGGCCGTCCAAGAGACCCAGTACTTC. The encoded protein is CASTPIDRAVQETQYF. The full variable domain, rest sourced from reference TRBV2 and TRBJ2-5, is EPEVTQTPSHQVTQMGQEVILRCVPISNHLYFYWYRQILGQKVEFLVSFYNNEISEKSEIFDDQFSVERPDGSNFTLKIRSTKLEDSAMYFCASTPIDRAVQETQYFGPGTRLLVL.

The gene calls are TRBV4-2 and TRBJ2-3, with TRBD2 matching over 10 bases. With V trimmed by 6 bases and J by 3 bases, 6 bases remained unmatched. The germline V gene encodes CDR1 LGHNA and CDR2 YNFKEQ. This CDR3 contains 15 residues. The CDR3 sequence is CASRKAGGPTDTQYF. The CDR3 nucleotides are TGTGCCAGCAGGAAAGCGGGGGGGCCAACAGATACGCAGTATTTT.

The rearrangement links TRBV4-2 to TRBJ2-7, with 13 bases lining up with TRBD2. Germline V gene data show CDR1 as LGHNA and CDR2 as YNFKEQ. This CDR3 is built from 15 residues. J lost 3 bases, V lost 8 bases, and 7 bases had no gene match. In nucleotides, the CDR3 is TGTGCCAGCGGACCGACTAGCGGGAGGAGCTACGAGCAGTACTTC. It encodes CASGPTSGRSYEQYF.

The gene calls are TRBV7-8 and TRBJ2-1, with a tentative D call TRBD1 (7 bases). Germline values: CDR1 SGHVS, CDR2 FQNEAQ. Trimming took 7 bases from V and 10 from J, leaving 23 bases between them. The CDR3 is 15 amino acids. CDR3 DNA sequence: TGTGCCAGCACCTATGGAGGGGGCCAAGGGCGGGAGCAGTTCTTC. Protein: CASTYGGGQGREQFF.

The CDR3 loop is CASSVALQSASGNTIYF. CDR3 nucleotide sequence: TGTGCCAGCAGCGTAGCTCTCCAGTCCGCCTCTGGAAACACCATATATTTT. V gene TRBV9 combines with J gene TRBJ1-3; no reliable D call. CDR3 length: 17 amino acids. Germline CDR1 and CDR2: SGDLS and YYNGEE. The V end lost 0 bases, the J end lost 0 bases, and 13 bases lay between the germline ends.

The rearrangement uses TRBV19 and TRBJ1-1, with a possible D match to TRBD1 (5 bases). The CDR3 sequence is 15 residues long. V gave up 1 base and J gave up 1 base, with 10 bases separating them. CDR1 is LNHDA, CDR2 SQIVND, per germline (reference sequence). Here the CDR3 reads CASSIAMGRNTEAFF. The CDR3 region has the DNA TGTGCCAGTAGTATAGCAATGGGGCGGAACACTGAAGCTTTCTTT. Looking up the rest from reference TRBV19 and TRBJ1-1 gives the full variable domain: DGGITQSPKYLFRKEGQNVTLSCEQNLNHDAMYWYRQDPGQGLRLIYYSQIVNDFQKGDIAEGYSVSREKKESFPLTVTSAQKNPTAFYLCASSIAMGRNTEAFFGQGTRLTVV.

This clone was picked up a small number of times. The rearrangement links TRBV7-9 to TRBJ1-1, with 9 bases matching TRBD1. Germline-derived CDR1 and CDR2 are SEHNR and FQNEAQ (reference sequence). This CDR3 is 13 amino acids long. Germline trimming cut 7 bases from V and 11 bases from J; bases unmatched to any gene: 11. The CDR3 spells CASTGDREAVAFF. The DNA for the CDR3 is TGTGCCAGCACCGGGGACAGGGAGGCTGTGGCTTTCTTT.

This clone was seen more than once but under ten times. This chain uses TRBV27 with TRBJ2-1, with 7 bases identical to TRBD2. Germline V CDR1 and CDR2: MNHEY, SMNVEV (reference sequence). Germline trimming cut 6 bases from V and 8 bases from J; bases unmatched to any gene: 16. CDR3 length: 16 amino acids. The DNA of the CDR3 is TGTGCCAGCAGCTGGGGAGGGCGGGCCGGCAATCATGAGCAGTTCTTC. Protein: CASSWGGRAGNHEQFF.

This clone was detected only a few times. CDR3 coding DNA: TGTGCCAGTAGCCGCCGGGACAGGGACGCCTACGAGCAGTACTTC. It is translated as CASSRRDRDAYEQYF. The chain uses TRBV19 and TRBJ2-7; 9 bases map to TRBD1. Unmatched junction bases numbered 8, after V lost 6 bases and J lost 2 bases. The CDR3 sequence is 15 residues long. Germline CDR1 is LNHDA and CDR2 is SQIVND (reference sequence).

The DNA for the CDR3 is TGTGCCAGCAGCTTACTAGCGGGGGGTAGTTACAATGAGCAGTTCTTC. Translation: CASSLLAGGSYNEQFF. The rearrangement joins TRBV7-2 to TRBJ2-1; TRBD2 matches at 11 bases. Germline V gives CDR1 SGHTA, CDR2 FQGNSA. The CDR3 loop spans 16 amino acids. The junction had 4 bases not matched to a gene; V was cut back by 2 bases and J by 4 bases.

This clone was detected only a few times. The V gene is TRBV5-1, the J gene TRBJ2-7; 10 bases match TRBD2. CDR1 is SGHRS and CDR2 is YFSETQ in the germline V gene. The CDR3 is 15 residues long. In DNA, the CDR3 is TGCGCTACAAGGCCCGGGACTAGCGACATCTACGAGCAGTACTTC. It specifies CATRPGTSDIYEQYF.

This clone was seen a few times. The chain couples TRBV7-2 to TRBJ1-6; unclear D gene. Per germline, CDR1 SGHTA and CDR2 FQGNSA. The V end was cut by 2 bases, the J end by 7 bases, with 9 bases between. There are 14 residues in the CDR3. The DNA for the CDR3 is TGTGCCAGCAGCTTATTCGGGGAAAATTCACCCCTCCACTTT. Translation: CASSLFGENSPLHF.